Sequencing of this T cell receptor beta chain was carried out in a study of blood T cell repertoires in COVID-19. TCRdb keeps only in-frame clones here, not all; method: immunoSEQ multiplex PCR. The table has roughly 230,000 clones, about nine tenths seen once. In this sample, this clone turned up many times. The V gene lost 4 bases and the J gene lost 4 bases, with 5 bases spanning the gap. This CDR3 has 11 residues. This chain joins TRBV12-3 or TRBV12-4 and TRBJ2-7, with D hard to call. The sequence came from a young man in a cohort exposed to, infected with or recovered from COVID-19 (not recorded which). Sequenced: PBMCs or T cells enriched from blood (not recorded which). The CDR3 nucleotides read TGTGCCAGCAGTTCGAGGTACGAGCAGTACTTC. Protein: CASSSRYEQYF.